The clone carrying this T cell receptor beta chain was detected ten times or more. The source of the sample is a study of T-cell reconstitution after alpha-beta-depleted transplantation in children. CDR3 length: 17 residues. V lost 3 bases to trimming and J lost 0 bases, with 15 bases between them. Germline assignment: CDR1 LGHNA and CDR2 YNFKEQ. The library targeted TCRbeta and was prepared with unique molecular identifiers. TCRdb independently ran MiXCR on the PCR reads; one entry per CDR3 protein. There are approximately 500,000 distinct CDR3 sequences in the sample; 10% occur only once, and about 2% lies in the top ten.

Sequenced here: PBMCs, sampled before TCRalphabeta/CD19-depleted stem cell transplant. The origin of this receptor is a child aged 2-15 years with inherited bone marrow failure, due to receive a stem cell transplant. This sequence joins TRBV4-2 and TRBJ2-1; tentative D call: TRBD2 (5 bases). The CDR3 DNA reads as TGTGCCAGCAGCCAGGAGCCCAGTGGGAGCTCCTACAATGAGCAGTTCTTC. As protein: CASSQEPSGSSYNEQFF.